This paragraph reports one T cell receptor (beta chain). Unmatched junction bases numbered 6, after V lost 10 bases and J lost 1 base. Germline CDR1 and CDR2: KGHSH and LQKENI. There are 13 residues in the CDR3. The sample belongs to a study of cytomegalovirus exposure and HLA in healthy donors. PCR involved 60 Vbeta and 13 Jbeta primers. The protocol was immunoSEQ multiplex PCR, while the TCRdb copy is restricted to in-frame clones and leaves out a portion. Its clone listing holds tens of thousands of clones. Sequenced material: PBMCs. The rearrangement joins TRBV18 to TRBJ2-5; TRBD1 agrees at 7 bases. This clonotype originated in a man aged 40-49 years in good health and CMV-seronegative. The CDR3 DNA reads as TGTGCCACCCAAGGGGGCTTCCAAGAGACCCAGTACTTC. Amino acid sequence: CATQGGFQETQYF.